This TCR beta chain emerged from a study of blood T cell repertoires in COVID-19. Study-wide context: Whether acute or convalescent, the COVID-19 samples came from the United States, Italy and Spain.

The V end lost 4 bases, the J end lost 1 base, and 13 bases lay between the germline ends. This CDR3 is 15 amino acids long. Germline-derived CDR1 and CDR2 are MGHDK and SYGVNS. Authors' data handling: Nucleated cell counts were estimated from reference gene primer amplification. Data came from immunoSEQ multiplex PCR; TCRdb stores just in-frame clones and leaves some out. Clonal size and the V and J genes are those of that table, whereas D and trimming came from the DNA. Seen here are a few hundred thousand clones, approximately 81% observed once, and the top ten hold roughly 3%. The source is a woman aged 18-29 years with acute or convalescent COVID-19. Sequencing input: peripheral blood. The chain is built from TRBV25-1 and TRBJ1-1; the D gene is possibly TRBD1 (6 bases). CDR3 DNA sequence: TGTGCCAGCAGTGGCCTGACAGGAGGGAACACTGAAGCTTTCTTT. This gives the protein CASSGLTGGNTEAFF.